This paragraph reports one T cell receptor (beta chain). Its antigen is currently unknown. Clones were sequenced by immunoSEQ multiplex PCR, and TCRdb holds only the in-frame ones, with some missing. The data contain some 15,000 clones, 90% to 95% of them singletons. The time point denotes: newly diagnosed, previously untreated cHL patient sample. The authors enriched CD8+ T cells from thawed PBMCs via magnetic negative selection. PBMCs from untreated, newly diagnosed classical Hodgkin lymphoma were comparison samples. These data originate in a study of PD-1 blockade in classical Hodgkin lymphoma. Whole-study findings and limits: Why repertoires differed is undefined; disease activity or prior therapy possibly contributed.

The specimen sequenced was CD8+ T cells from blood. This TCR derives from a human donor with classical Hodgkin lymphoma.

CDR3 DNA: TGCAGCGTTGAAATACTAGCGGGAGAAACCGAGCAGTACTTC. The encoded protein is CSVEILAGETEQYF. This sequence joins TRBV29-1 and TRBJ2-7, with 11 bases identical to TRBD2. In germline, CDR1 is SQVTM, CDR2 ANQGSEA. The V segment lost 2 bases and the J segment 6 bases; nucleotides outside the gene matches: 6. This CDR3 has 14 amino acids.